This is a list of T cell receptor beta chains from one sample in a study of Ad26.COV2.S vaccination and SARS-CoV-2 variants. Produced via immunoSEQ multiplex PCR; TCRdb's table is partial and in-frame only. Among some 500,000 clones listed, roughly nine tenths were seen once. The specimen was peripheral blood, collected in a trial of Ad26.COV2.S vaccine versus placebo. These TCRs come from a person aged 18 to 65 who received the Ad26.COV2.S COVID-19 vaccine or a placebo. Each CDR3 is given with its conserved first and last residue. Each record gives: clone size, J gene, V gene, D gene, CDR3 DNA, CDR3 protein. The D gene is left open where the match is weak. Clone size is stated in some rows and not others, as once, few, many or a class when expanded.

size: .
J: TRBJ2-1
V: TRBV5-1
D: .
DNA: TGCGCCAGCAGCTTATGGGCGAATGAGCAGTTCTTC
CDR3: CASSLWANEQFF

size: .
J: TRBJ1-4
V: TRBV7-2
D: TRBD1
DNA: TGTGCCAGCAGCTCCCGGACAGGGAGGAATGAAAAACTGTTTTTT
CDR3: CASSSRTGRNEKLFF

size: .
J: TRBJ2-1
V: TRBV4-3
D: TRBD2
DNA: TGCGCCAGCAGCCAAGATCGAGCGGGAGGAAATGAGCAGTTCTTC
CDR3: CASSQDRAGGNEQFF

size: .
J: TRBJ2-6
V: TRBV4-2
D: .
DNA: TGTGCCAGCAGCCAAGATTGGTTACAGAGCTCTGGGGCCAACGTCCTGACTTTC
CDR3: CASSQDWLQSSGANVLTF

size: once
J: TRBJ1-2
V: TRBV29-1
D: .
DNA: TGCAGCGTTGGCGTTGGGGGGCACGGCTACACCTTC
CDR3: CSVGVGGHGYTF

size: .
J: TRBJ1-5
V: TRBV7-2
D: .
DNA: TGTGCCAGCAGCTTAGAGGACCGGCGGGCCCAGCATTTT
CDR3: CASSLEDRRAQHF

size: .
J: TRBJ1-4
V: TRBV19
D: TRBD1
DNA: TGTGCCAGTAGTATCCGGACAGGCCCCAATGAAAAACTGTTTTTT
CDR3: CASSIRTGPNEKLFF

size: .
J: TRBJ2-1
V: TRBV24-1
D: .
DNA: TGTGCCACCAGTGATTTTAACAGGGACAATGAGCAGTTCTTC
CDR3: CATSDFNRDNEQFF

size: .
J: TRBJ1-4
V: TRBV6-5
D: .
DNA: TGTGCCAGCAGTTACGTGTCAGGGCGATTTGAAAAACTGTTTTTT
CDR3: CASSYVSGRFEKLFF

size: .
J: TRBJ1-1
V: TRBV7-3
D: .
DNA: TGTGCCAGCAGCTTAAACTTGGGTGTTACTGAAGCTTTCTTT
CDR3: CASSLNLGVTEAFF

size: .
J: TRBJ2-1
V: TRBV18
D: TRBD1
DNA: TGTGCCAGCTCGCCGACAGGGATATACTACAATGAGCAGTTCTTC
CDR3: CASSPTGIYYNEQFF

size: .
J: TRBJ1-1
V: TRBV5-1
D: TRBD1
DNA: TGCGCCAGCAGCGTACAGGGGGTCGCTGAAGCTTTCTTT
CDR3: CASSVQGVAEAFF

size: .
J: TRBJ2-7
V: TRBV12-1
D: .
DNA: TGTGCCAGCAATAAGGGACTAGAATACGAGCAGTACTTC
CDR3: CASNKGLEYEQYF

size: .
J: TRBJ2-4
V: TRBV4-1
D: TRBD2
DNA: TGCGCCAGCAGCCAACCCTTAAGCGGGAGCCAAAACATTCAGTACTTC
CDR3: CASSQPLSGSQNIQYF

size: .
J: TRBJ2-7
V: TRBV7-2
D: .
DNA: TGTGCCAGCAGCTTATACCCAACCGGGGCCTACGAGCAGTACTTC
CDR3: CASSLYPTGAYEQYF

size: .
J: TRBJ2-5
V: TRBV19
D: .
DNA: TGTGCCAGTAGTAAGGTGGGGGGTGGAGAGACCCAGTACTTC
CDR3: CASSKVGGGETQYF

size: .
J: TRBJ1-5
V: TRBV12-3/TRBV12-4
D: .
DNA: TGTGCCAGCAGTTTAGCAGGGAATCAGCCCCAGCATTTT
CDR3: CASSLAGNQPQHF

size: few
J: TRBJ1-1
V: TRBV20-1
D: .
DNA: TGCAGTGCCTCGGGCAGATCTGAAGCTTTCTTT
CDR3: CSASGRSEAFF

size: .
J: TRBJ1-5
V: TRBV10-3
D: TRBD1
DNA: TGTGCCATCAGTGCCCAGACAGGGGGCGTTCAGCCCCAGCATTTT
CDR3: CAISAQTGGVQPQHF

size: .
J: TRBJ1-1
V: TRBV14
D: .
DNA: TGTGCCAGCAGCCAAGCCGGCCTCGACCACCTTGAAGCTTTCTTT
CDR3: CASSQAGLDHLEAFF

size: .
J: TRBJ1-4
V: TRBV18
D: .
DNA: TGTGCCAGCTCTCTCCGGGGGCAGAGACATGAAAAACTGTTTTTT
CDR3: CASSLRGQRHEKLFF

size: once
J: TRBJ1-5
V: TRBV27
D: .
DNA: TGTGCCAGCAGTCACCGGGGGGATCAGCCCCAGCATTTT
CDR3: CASSHRGDQPQHF

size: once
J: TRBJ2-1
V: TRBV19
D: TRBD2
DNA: TGTGCCAGTAGGAAGGGAACAGCGGGGGGGCCCTACAATGAGCAGTTCTTC
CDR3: CASRKGTAGGPYNEQFF

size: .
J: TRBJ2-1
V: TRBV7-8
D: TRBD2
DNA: TGTGCCAGCAGCTTAGTAAAGACTAGCGGGACCTACAATGAGCAGTTCTTC
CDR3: CASSLVKTSGTYNEQFF

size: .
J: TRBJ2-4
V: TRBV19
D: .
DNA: TGTGCCAGTACCCCCCCGGGAACGAACATTCAGTACTTC
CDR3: CASTPPGTNIQYF

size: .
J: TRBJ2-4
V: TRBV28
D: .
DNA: TGTGCCAGCATGGGGGCAGACACCTTAAACATTCAGTACTTC
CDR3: CASMGADTLNIQYF

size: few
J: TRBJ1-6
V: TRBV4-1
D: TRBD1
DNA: TGCGCCAGCAGCCACAGCCCCCGGGACAGGCATAATTCACCCCTCCACTTT
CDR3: CASSHSPRDRHNSPLHF

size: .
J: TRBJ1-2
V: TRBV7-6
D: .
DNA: TGTGCCAGCAGCTTAGTGGGGGAAGGCTACACCTTC
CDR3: CASSLVGEGYTF

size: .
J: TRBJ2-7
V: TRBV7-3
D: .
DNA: TGTGCCAGCAGCTTAGGATCCGAACCCTCCTACGAGCAGTACTTC
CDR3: CASSLGSEPSYEQYF

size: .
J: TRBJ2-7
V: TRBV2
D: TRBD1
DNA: TGTGCCAGCAGTAGACAGGGGAGCTCCTACGAGCAGTACTTC
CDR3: CASSRQGSSYEQYF

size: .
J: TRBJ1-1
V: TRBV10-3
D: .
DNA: TGTGCCATTACGGCCGGGGAGGGCATCCCTGAAGCTTTCTTT
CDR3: CAITAGEGIPEAFF

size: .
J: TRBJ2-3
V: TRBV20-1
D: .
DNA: TGCAGTGCTAGATACACAGATACGCAGTATTTT
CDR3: CSARYTDTQYF

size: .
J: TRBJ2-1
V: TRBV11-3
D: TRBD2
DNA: TGTGCCAGCAGCTCGTTAGCGGGGGGCGACAATGAGCAGTTCTTC
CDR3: CASSSLAGGDNEQFF

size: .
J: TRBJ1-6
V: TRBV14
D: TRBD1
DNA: TGTGCCAGCAGCCCTCTCCCGGGACAGGTTAATTCACCCCTCCACTTT
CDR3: CASSPLPGQVNSPLHF

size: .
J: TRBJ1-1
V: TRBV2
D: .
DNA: TGTGCCAGCGAGGAGGGGGTGAACACTGAAGCTTTCTTT
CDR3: CASEEGVNTEAFF

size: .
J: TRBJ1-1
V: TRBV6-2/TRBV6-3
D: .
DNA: TGTGCCAGCAGTTACTACCCGGATTACACTGAAGCTTTCTTT
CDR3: CASSYYPDYTEAFF

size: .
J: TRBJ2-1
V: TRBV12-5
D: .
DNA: TGTGCTAGTGGTTTCCCGACAGAACCGGTCAATGAGCAGTTCTTC
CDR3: CASGFPTEPVNEQFF

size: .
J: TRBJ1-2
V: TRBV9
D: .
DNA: TGTGCCAGCAGCCCTCGCGAGGGGGAGTGGGGCTACACCTTC
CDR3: CASSPREGEWGYTF

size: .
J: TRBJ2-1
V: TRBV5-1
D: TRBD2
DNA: TGCGCCAGCAGCTCTTTACTAGCGGGGGACAATGAGCAGTTCTTC
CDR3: CASSSLLAGDNEQFF

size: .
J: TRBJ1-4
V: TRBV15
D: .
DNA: TGTGCCACCAGCATTAGGGCTGCAGCAACTAATGAAAAACTGTTTTTT
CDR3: CATSIRAAATNEKLFF

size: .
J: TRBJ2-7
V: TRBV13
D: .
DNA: TGTGCCAGCAGCTTAGGCGACAACACCTACGAGCAGTACTTC
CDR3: CASSLGDNTYEQYF

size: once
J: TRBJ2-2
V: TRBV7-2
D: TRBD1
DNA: TGTGCCAGCAGCTTATTTCGGGACAGGGTAACCGGGGAGCTGTTTTTT
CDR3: CASSLFRDRVTGELFF

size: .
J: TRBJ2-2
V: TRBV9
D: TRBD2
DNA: TGTGCCAGCAGCGGTCTAGCGGGAGCGGTCACCGGGGAGCTGTTTTTT
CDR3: CASSGLAGAVTGELFF

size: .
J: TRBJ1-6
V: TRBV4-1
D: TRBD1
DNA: TGCGCCAGCACCTTTATGGGGGGGCCGGGACAGGGCCCCCCCCTCCACTTT
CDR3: CASTFMGGPGQGPPLHF

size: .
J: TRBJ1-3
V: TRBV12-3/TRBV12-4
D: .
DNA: TGTGCCAGCAGTTTAAGAGGAAACACCATATATTTT
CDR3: CASSLRGNTIYF

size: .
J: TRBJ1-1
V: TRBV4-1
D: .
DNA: TGCGCCAGCAGCCATCGACAGGCCATGAACACTGAAGCTTTCTTT
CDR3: CASSHRQAMNTEAFF

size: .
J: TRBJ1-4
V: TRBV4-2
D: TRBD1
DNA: TGTGCCAGCAGCCAAGGAGGGGGCATTGAAAAACTGTTTTTT
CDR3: CASSQGGGIEKLFF

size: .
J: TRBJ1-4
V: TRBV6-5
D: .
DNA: TGTGCCAGCTACCGGGACCCTAATGAAAAACTGTTTTTT
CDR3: CASYRDPNEKLFF

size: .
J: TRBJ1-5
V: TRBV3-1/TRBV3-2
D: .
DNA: TGTGCCAGCAGCCTAACAGGAGATCAGCCCCAGCATTTT
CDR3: CASSLTGDQPQHF

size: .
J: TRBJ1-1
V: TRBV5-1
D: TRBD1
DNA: TGCGCCAGTCATGGACAGGGTGACACTGAAGCTTTCTTT
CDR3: CASHGQGDTEAFF

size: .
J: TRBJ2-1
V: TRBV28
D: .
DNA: TGTGCCAGCAGTTTACAGAGCTCCTACAATGAGCAGTTCTTC
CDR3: CASSLQSSYNEQFF

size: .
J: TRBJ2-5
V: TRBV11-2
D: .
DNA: TGTGCCAGCAGCCAAATTCCGGGTAGGGAGACCCAGTACTTC
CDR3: CASSQIPGRETQYF

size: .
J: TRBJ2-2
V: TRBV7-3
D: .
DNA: TGTGCCAGCAGCTCCCCGGCCGGGGAGCTGTTTTTT
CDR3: CASSSPAGELFF

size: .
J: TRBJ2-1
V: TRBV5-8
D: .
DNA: TGTGCCAGCAGCTTCGGCTCCAATCGAAACAATGAGCAGTTCTTC
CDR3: CASSFGSNRNNEQFF

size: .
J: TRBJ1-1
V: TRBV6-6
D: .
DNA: TGTGCCAGCAGTTACTCGTACATATCAATGAACACTGAAGCTTTCTTT
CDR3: CASSYSYISMNTEAFF

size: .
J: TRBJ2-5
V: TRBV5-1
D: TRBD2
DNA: TGCGCCAGCAGCTTGTCCCTAGCGGGGGGGTCCGGTTGGGGACAAGAGACCCAGTACTTC
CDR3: CASSLSLAGGSGWGQETQYF

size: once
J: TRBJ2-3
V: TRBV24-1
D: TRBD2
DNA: TGTGCCACCAGTACTGGCGGGAGGTCGGCAGATACGCAGTATTTT
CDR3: CATSTGGRSADTQYF